What follows are 24 T cell receptor beta chains derived from one specimen sequenced in a study of shared clonotypes between healthy human individuals. Measured with immunoSEQ multiplex PCR; TCRdb has only the in-frame clones, and not every one. The repertoire holds some 350,000 clones, with approximately 79% as singletons. Specimen: memory CD4+ T cells sorted from blood. Subset of the sample: CD45RA-negative fraction. The receptors here all came from a man aged 25 to 40 in good health.

V usage is TRBV6-1 and J usage is TRBJ1-4; the D is unclear. Germline CDR1 and CDR2: MNHNS and SASEGT. CDR3 length: 18 amino acids. Trimming removed 1 base at V and 7 bases at J, with 22 bases between. This CDR3 reads CASSEDPPGEDRSEKLFF. CDR3 nucleotide sequence: TGTGCCAGCAGTGAAGACCCACCCGGTGAGGACCGGAGTGAAAAACTGTTTTTT.

This clone was observed once. Written as DNA, the CDR3 is TGTGCCAGCAGCCCCTTGGGACAGGAGGACTACGAGCAGTACTTC. Amino acids: CASSPLGQEDYEQYF. The gene calls are TRBV14 and TRBJ2-7; 8 bases map to TRBD1. The CDR3 is 15 residues long. CDR1 and CDR2 from the germline V gene are SGHDN and FVKESK. With V trimmed by 4 bases and J by 3 bases, 8 bases remained unmatched.

This clone has a count of ten or more. This chain links TRBV13 with TRBJ2-1; 8 bases agree with TRBD1. V shed 4 bases and J 5 bases; nucleotides not matched to a gene: 7. Germline V CDR1 and CDR2: PRHDT, FYEKMQ (reference sequence). This CDR3 region has 15 residues. DNA for the CDR3: TGTGCCAGCAGCTCTCGGACAGGGTGGAACAATGAGCAGTTCTTC. Its translation is CASSSRTGWNNEQFF.

The chain employs TRBV5-4 and TRBJ2-3, with unresolved D. The CDR3 spans 14 residues. Germline V gene data show CDR1 as SGHNT and CDR2 as YYREEE (reference sequence). V lost 4 bases to trimming and J lost 6 bases, with 15 bases between them. The CDR3 loop reads CASSQEPNEDTQYF. Written as DNA, the CDR3 is TGTGCCAGCAGCCAGGAGCCGAACGAGGATACGCAGTATTTT. The full variable domain, rest sourced from reference TRBV5-4 and TRBJ2-3, is ETGVTQSPTHLIKTRGQQVTLRCSSQSGHNTVSWYQQALGQGPQFIFQYYREEENGRGNFPPRFSGLQFPNYSSELNVNALELDDSALYLCASSQEPNEDTQYFGPGTRLTVL.

The chain has TRBV2 and TRBJ2-2; no reliable D call. The CDR3 has 12 amino acids. V was clipped by 3 bases and J by 7 bases, with 6 bases between them. Germline CDR1 and CDR2: SNHLY and FYNNEI. CDR3 sequence: CASSESLGELFF. CDR3 bases: TGTGCCAGCAGTGAGAGCCTCGGGGAGCTGTTTTTT.

The V and J genes are TRBV7-2 and TRBJ2-1; 10 nucleotides match TRBD1. The V and J ends lost 5 bases and 1 base, in that order; junction bases with no gene match: 2. CDR1 is SGHTA and CDR2 is FQGNSA in the germline V gene. The CDR3 loop spans 15 amino acids. This CDR3 reads CASSRTGGSYNEQFF. As DNA, the CDR3 is TGTGCCAGCAGCCGGACAGGGGGATCCTACAATGAGCAGTTCTTC. Full variable domain (missing parts from reference TRBV7-2 and TRBJ2-1): GAGVSQSPSNKVTEKGKDVELRCDPISGHTALYWYRQSLGQGLEFLIYFQGNSAPDKSGLPSDRFSAERTGGSVSTLTIQRTQQEDSAVYLCASSRTGGSYNEQFFGPGTRLTVL.

In regard to this clone: Other DNA sequences within the sample encode an identical CDR3. The chain uses TRBV6-5 and TRBJ2-7; D is unresolved. V was cut by 0 bases and J by 3 bases, with 12 bases left in between. CDR3 length: 15 amino acids. Looked up from germline, CDR1 is MNHEY and CDR2 is SVGAGI. CDR3: CASSYSPPGVYEQYF. The CDR3 nucleotides are TGTGCCAGCAGTTACTCCCCGCCAGGCGTCTACGAGCAGTACTTC.

This clone was counted a single time. J is TRBJ2-3 and V is TRBV10-3; D unresolved. The CDR3 extends over 17 amino acids. Trimming took off 0 bases at V and 1 base at J, with 14 bases between the two ends. Germline CDR1 is ENHRY and CDR2 is SYGVKD. In nucleotides, the CDR3 is TGTGCCATCAGTGAGTCAGCTCCGGCGGCGGGCACAGATACGCAGTATTTT. It codes for CAISESAPAAGTDTQYF.

The chain recombines TRBV18 with TRBJ2-7; D is possibly TRBD2 (6 bases). CDR1 and CDR2 from the germline V gene are KGHSH and LQKENI. The CDR3 is made up of 15 amino acids. Trimming pared 2 bases from V and 3 bases from J, leaving 14 bases between. The CDR3 coding sequence is TGTGCCAGCTCACCAAATGCGGGGCCGGACTACGAGCAGTACTTC. Its protein is CASSPNAGPDYEQYF.

This clone was counted only a few times. The CDR3 DNA follows: TGTGCCAGCAGCGTCGGGAGGGGTGCCACTGAAGCTTTCTTT. It translates to CASSVGRGATEAFF. The chain joins TRBV2 to TRBJ1-1; the D gene is possibly TRBD1 (5 bases). The germline V gene has CDR1 SNHLY and CDR2 FYNNEI. Trimming took off 6 bases at V and 4 bases at J, with 15 bases between the two ends. The CDR3 contains 14 residues. The whole variable domain, remainder taken from reference TRBV2 and TRBJ1-1, is EPEVTQTPSHQVTQMGQEVILRCVPISNHLYFYWYRQILGQKVEFLVSFYNNEISEKSEIFDDQFSVERPDGSNFTLKIRSTKLEDSAMYFCASSVGRGATEAFFGQGTRLTVV.

The chain combines TRBV7-8 with TRBJ1-4, with D maybe TRBD1 (5 bases). Looked up from germline, CDR1 is SGHVS and CDR2 is FQNEAQ. The V and J ends lost 0 bases and 3 bases respectively, with 11 bases between them. This CDR3 is built from 16 residues. CDR3 residues: CASSLARVPANEKLFF. The CDR3 DNA is TGTGCCAGCAGCTTAGCCAGGGTACCGGCTAATGAAAAACTGTTTTTT.

This chain uses TRBV28 with TRBJ2-1, with TRBD2 matching 9 bases. Germline V gene sequence: CDR1 MDHEN, CDR2 SYDVKM. The CDR3 sequence is 16 residues long. With 7 bases clipped from V and 4 bases from J, the junction kept 11 bases outside the gene matches. The CDR3 loop reads CASMPGPSGIYNEQFF. CDR3 sequence (DNA): TGTGCCAGCATGCCAGGTCCTAGCGGGATTTACAATGAGCAGTTCTTC. Variable domain in full (rest from reference TRBV28 and TRBJ2-1): DVKVTQSSRYLVKRTGEKVFLECVQDMDHENMFWYRQDPGLGLRLIYFSYDVKMKEKGDIPEGYSVSREKKERFSLILESASTNQTSMYLCASMPGPSGIYNEQFFGPGTRLTVL.

The chain links TRBV28 to TRBJ2-2; TRBD1 is a possible D gene (6 bases). Trimming pared 6 bases from V and 1 base from J, leaving 6 bases between. The CDR3 has 13 residues. Germline V lookup: CDR1 MDHEN, CDR2 SYDVKM. The CDR3 loop is CASRTGNTGELFF. The CDR3 bases are TGTGCCAGCAGGACAGGGAACACCGGGGAGCTGTTTTTT.

The chain combines TRBV15 with TRBJ2-1, with D possibly being TRBD1 (9 bases). The CDR3 is made up of 16 amino acids. V was pared by 3 bases and J by 7 bases, with 19 bases between. Germline CDR1 is LNHNV and CDR2 is YYDKDF (reference sequence). The CDR3 sequence is CATSSYDRGTRNEQFF. CDR3 nucleotide sequence: TGTGCCACCAGCAGTTACGACAGGGGGACTAGAAATGAGCAGTTCTTC.

This chain joins TRBV2 and TRBJ2-5, with 7 bases fitting TRBD2. This CDR3 is built from 13 residues. Germline V gene lookup returns CDR1 SNHLY and CDR2 FYNNEI. Trimming at V came to 4 bases and at J to 4 bases, leaving 3 bases not matched to a gene. The CDR3 DNA sequence: TGTGCCAGCAGTGGGACTAGTTTAGAGACCCAGTACTTC. It encodes CASSGTSLETQYF.

The gene calls are TRBV5-5 and TRBJ2-7, with 7 positions matching TRBD2. Losses at the gene ends were 0 bases for V and 7 bases for J; bases not matched to a gene: 10. CDR3 size: 15 residues. Germline V gene data show CDR1 as SGHKS and CDR2 as YYEKEE (reference sequence). The CDR3 DNA reads TGTGCCAGCAGCTTGGAATGGACGGGAGGAAGTGAGCAGTACTTC. Protein sequence: CASSLEWTGGSEQYF.

V and J are TRBV10-3 and TRBJ2-1, with a weak D call TRBD2 (6 bases). V was clipped by 2 bases and J by 6 bases, with 11 bases between them. The CDR3 is made up of 14 amino acids. Germline V CDR1 and CDR2: ENHRY, SYGVKD. The CDR3 coding sequence is TGTGCCATCAGTGAGGCGGGATGGAGCAATGAGCAGTTCTTC. This gives the protein CAISEAGWSNEQFF.

This chain uses TRBV5-4 with TRBJ2-7, with 8 bases identical to TRBD2. The CDR3 has 15 amino acids. J lost 4 bases, V lost 2 bases, and 8 bases had no gene match. Germline V gene sequence: CDR1 SGHNT, CDR2 YYREEE (reference sequence). This chain's CDR3 is CASSLIAGRGYEQYF. Written as DNA, the CDR3 is TGTGCCAGCAGCTTAATAGCGGGACGTGGGTACGAGCAGTACTTC. The full variable domain, in which reference TRBV5-4 and TRBJ2-7 provide the parts outside the CDR3, is ETGVTQSPTHLIKTRGQQVTLRCSSQSGHNTVSWYQQALGQGPQFIFQYYREEENGRGNFPPRFSGLQFPNYSSELNVNALELDDSALYLCASSLIAGRGYEQYFGPGTRLTVT.

This chain connects TRBV9 to TRBJ1-1; TRBD1 might be the D (6 bases). V dropped 7 bases and J dropped 0 bases, with 10 bases sitting between them. Germline-derived CDR1 and CDR2 are SGDLS and YYNGEE. The CDR3 totals 13 residues. This CDR3 reads CASEGHLNTEAFF. CDR3 DNA sequence: TGTGCCAGCGAGGGACACCTGAACACTGAAGCTTTCTTT.

V usage is TRBV7-8 and J usage is TRBJ2-2; 12 nucleotides agree with TRBD2. The CDR3 is 17 residues long. V lost 3 bases and J lost 1; bases outside the gene matches: 3. Germline lookup yields CDR1 SGHVS and CDR2 FQNEAQ. In DNA form, the CDR3 reads TGTGCCAGCAGCTTGGTACTAGCGGGAGGGAACACCGGGGAGCTGTTTTTT. Translation gives CASSLVLAGGNTGELFF.

The rearrangement links TRBV25-1 to TRBJ2-5, with D possibly TRBD1 on 6 matching bases. CDR1 MGHDK and CDR2 SYGVNS come from the germline V gene. The CDR3 loop spans 11 amino acids. Trimming removed 8 bases at V and 5 bases at J, with 9 bases between. The CDR3 loop is CASGDRETQYF. The CDR3 bases are TGTGCCAGCGGCGACAGGGAGACCCAGTACTTC.

This chain uses TRBV15 with TRBJ2-3; tentatively, D is TRBD1 (5 bases). V was trimmed by 4 bases and J by 2 bases, leaving 13 bases between them. The CDR3 length is 15 residues. Germline assignment: CDR1 LNHNV and CDR2 YYDKDF (reference sequence). The CDR3 DNA sequence: TGTGCCACCAGCACTCAAGGGGATTACACAGATACGCAGTATTTT. The encoded protein is CATSTQGDYTDTQYF. The variable domain in full, with the rest retrieved from reference TRBV15 and TRBJ2-3, is DAMVIQNPRYQVTQFGKPVTLSCSQTLNHNVMYWYQQKSSQAPKLLFHYYDKDFNNEADTPDNFQSRRPNTSFCFLDIRSPGLGDTAMYLCATSTQGDYTDTQYFGPGTRLTVL.

This chain links TRBV9 with TRBJ2-1; 14 bases line up with TRBD2. CDR3 size: 13 residues. Germline V lookup: CDR1 SGDLS, CDR2 YYNGEE. V lost 8 bases to trimming and J lost 6 bases; unmatched junction nucleotides: 1. The CDR3 DNA reads TGTGCCAGAGGGACTAGCGGGAGCAATGAGCAGTTCTTC. It specifies CARGTSGSNEQFF.

The V call is TRBV5-1, the J call TRBJ2-1; 14 positions match TRBD2. Per germline, CDR1 SGHRS and CDR2 YFSETQ. The CDR3 runs 16 residues. Unmatched junction bases numbered 6, after V lost 2 bases and J lost 8 bases. DNA for the CDR3: TGCGCCAGCAGCTTAGGGACTAGCGGGAGTTTGGATGAGCAGTTCTTC. Translation gives CASSLGTSGSLDEQFF.